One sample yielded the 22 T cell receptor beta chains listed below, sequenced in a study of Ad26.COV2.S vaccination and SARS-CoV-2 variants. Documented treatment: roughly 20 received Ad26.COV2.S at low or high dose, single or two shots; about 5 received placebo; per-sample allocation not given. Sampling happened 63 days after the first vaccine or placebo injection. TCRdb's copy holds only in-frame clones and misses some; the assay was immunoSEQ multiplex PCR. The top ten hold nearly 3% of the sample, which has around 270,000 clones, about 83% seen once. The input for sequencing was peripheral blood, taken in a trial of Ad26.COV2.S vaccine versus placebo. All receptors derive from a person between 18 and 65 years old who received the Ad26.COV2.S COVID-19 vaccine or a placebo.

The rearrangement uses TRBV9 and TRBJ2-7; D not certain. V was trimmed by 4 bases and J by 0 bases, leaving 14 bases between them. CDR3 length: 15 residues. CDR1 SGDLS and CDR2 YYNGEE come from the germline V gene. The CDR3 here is CASSTEAGPSYEQYF. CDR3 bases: TGTGCCAGCAGCACCGAGGCAGGACCCTCCTACGAGCAGTACTTC. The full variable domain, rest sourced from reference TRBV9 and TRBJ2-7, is DSGVTQTPKHLITATGQRVTLRCSPRSGDLSVYWYQQSLDQGLQFLIQYYNGEERAKGNILERFSAQQFPDLHSELNLSSLELGDSALYFCASSTEAGPSYEQYFGPGTRLTVT.

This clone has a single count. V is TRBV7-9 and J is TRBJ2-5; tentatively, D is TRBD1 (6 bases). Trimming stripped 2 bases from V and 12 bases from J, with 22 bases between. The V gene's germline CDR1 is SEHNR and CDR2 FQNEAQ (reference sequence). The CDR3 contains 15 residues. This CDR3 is CASSLSEIRPRDKYF. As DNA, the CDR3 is TGTGCCAGCAGCTTAAGCGAGATCCGGCCCCGGGACAAGTACTTC.

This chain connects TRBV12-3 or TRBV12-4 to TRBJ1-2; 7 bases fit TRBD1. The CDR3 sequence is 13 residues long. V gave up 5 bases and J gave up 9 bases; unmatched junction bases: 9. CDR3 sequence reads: CASSADRAVSYTF. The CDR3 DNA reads TGTGCCAGCAGTGCTGACAGGGCGGTGAGCTACACCTTC.

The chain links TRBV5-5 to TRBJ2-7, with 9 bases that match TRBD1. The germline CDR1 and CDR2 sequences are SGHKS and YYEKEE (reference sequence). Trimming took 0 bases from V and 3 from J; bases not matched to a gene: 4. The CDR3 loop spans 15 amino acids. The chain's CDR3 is CASSLEGQGLYEQYV. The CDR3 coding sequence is TGTGCCAGCAGCTTGGAGGGACAGGGTCTCTACGAGCAGTACGTC.

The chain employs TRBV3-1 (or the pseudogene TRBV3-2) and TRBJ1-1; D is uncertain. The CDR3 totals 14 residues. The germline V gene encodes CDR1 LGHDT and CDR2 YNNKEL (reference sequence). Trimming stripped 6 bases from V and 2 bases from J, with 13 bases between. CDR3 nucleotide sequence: TGTGCCAGCAGTGCCGGACCGTTTAACACTGAAGCTTTCTTT. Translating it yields CASSAGPFNTEAFF.

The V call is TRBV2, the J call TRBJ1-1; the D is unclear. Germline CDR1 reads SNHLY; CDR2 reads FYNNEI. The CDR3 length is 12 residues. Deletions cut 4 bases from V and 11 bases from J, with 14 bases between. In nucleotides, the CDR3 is TGTGCCAGCAGTGCTTTCGAACCGGTGGCTTTCTTT. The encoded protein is CASSAFEPVAFF.

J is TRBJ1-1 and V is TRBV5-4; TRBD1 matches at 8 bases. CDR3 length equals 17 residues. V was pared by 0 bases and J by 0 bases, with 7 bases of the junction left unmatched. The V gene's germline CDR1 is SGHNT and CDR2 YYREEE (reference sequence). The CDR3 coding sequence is TGTGCCAGCAGCTTGGGGCAGGGGGCAAGGTTGAACACTGAAGCTTTCTTT. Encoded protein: CASSLGQGARLNTEAFF.

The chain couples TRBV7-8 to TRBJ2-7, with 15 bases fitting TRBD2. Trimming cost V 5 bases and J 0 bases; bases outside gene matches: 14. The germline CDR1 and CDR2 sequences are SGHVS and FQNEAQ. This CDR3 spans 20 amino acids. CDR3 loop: CASSPVAGTSGRQSSYEQYV. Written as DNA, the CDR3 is TGTGCCAGCAGCCCGGTCGCCGGGACTAGCGGGAGGCAAAGCTCCTACGAGCAGTACGTC.

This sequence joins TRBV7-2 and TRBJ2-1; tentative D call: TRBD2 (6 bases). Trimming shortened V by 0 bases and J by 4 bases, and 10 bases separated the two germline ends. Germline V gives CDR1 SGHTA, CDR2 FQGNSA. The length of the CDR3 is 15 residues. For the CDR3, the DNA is TGTGCCAGCAGCTTAGCCCCTAGCGAGTACAATGAGCAGTTCTTC. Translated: CASSLAPSEYNEQFF.

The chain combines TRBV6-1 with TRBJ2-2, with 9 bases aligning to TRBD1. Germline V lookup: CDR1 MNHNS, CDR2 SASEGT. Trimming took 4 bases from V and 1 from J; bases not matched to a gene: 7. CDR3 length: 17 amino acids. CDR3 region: CASSAGTGRGNTGELFF. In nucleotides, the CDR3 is TGTGCCAGCAGTGCCGGGACAGGGAGAGGGAACACCGGGGAGCTGTTTTTT.

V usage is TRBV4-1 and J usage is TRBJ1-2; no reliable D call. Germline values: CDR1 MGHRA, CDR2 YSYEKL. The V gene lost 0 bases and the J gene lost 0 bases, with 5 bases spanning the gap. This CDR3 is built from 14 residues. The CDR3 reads CASSQDNSNYGYTF. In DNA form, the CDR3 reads TGCGCCAGCAGCCAAGATAATTCTAACTATGGCTACACCTTC.

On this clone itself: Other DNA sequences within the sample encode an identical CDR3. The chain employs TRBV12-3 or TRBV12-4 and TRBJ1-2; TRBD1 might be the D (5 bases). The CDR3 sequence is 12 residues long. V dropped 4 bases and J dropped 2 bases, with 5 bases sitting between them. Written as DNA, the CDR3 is TGTGCCAGCAGTTGGGGGAACTATGGCTACACCTTC. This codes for CASSWGNYGYTF.

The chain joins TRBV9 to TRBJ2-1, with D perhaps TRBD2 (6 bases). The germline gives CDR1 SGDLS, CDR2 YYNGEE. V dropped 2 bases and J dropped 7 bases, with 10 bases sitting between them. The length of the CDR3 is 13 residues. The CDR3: CASSVEGTNEQFF. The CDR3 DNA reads TGTGCCAGCAGCGTGGAGGGAACGAATGAGCAGTTCTTC.

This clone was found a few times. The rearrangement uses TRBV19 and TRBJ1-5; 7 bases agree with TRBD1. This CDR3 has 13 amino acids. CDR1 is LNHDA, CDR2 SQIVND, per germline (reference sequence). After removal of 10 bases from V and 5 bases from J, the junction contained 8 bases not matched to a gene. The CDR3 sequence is CATKDRPDQPQHF. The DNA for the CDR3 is TGTGCCACAAAGGACAGGCCGGATCAGCCCCAGCATTTT. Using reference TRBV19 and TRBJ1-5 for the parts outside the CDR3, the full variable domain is DGGITQSPKYLFRKEGQNVTLSCEQNLNHDAMYWYRQDPGQGLRLIYYSQIVNDFQKGDIAEGYSVSREKKESFPLTVTSAQKNPTAFYLCATKDRPDQPQHFGDGTRLSIL.

CDR3: CASSLRTDAGAKNIQYF. The CDR3 coding sequence is TGTGCCAGCAGCTTAAGAACGGATGCGGGAGCCAAAAACATTCAGTACTTC. The chain links TRBV7-2 to TRBJ2-4; D possibly corresponds to TRBD2 (5 bases). Trimming took off 2 bases at V and 0 bases at J, with 14 bases between the two ends. The germline gives CDR1 SGHTA, CDR2 FQGNSA. This CDR3 is 17 amino acids long. The variable domain in full, with the rest retrieved from reference TRBV7-2 and TRBJ2-4, is GAGVSQSPSNKVTEKGKDVELRCDPISGHTALYWYRQSLGQGLEFLIYFQGNSAPDKSGLPSDRFSAERTGGSVSTLTIQRTQQEDSAVYLCASSLRTDAGAKNIQYFGAGTRLSVL.

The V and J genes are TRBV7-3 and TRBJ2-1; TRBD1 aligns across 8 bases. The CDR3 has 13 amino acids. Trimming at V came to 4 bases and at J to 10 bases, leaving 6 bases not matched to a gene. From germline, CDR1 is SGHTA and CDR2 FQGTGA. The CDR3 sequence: CASSSIQGGEQFF. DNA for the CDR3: TGTGCCAGCAGCTCAATACAGGGGGGAGAGCAGTTCTTC.

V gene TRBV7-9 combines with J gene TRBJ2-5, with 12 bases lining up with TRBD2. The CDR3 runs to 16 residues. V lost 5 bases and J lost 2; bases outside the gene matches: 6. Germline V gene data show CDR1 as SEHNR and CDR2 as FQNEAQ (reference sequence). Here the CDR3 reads CASSLRTSGTQETQYF. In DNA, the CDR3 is TGTGCCAGCAGCCTCCGGACTAGCGGGACTCAAGAGACCCAGTACTTC.

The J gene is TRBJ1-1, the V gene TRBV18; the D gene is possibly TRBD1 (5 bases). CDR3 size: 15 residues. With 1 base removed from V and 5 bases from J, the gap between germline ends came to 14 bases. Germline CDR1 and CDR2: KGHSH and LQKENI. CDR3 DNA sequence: TGTGCCAGCTCACCACGCGTAAGGGGTGGTACTGAAGCTTTCTTT. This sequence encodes CASSPRVRGGTEAFF.

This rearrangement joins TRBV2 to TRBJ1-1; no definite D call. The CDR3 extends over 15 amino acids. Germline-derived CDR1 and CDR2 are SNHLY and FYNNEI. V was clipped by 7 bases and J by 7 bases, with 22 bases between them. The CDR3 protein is CASKSSGLAGIEAFF. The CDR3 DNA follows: TGTGCCAGCAAAAGCTCGGGGTTGGCAGGCATTGAAGCTTTCTTT.

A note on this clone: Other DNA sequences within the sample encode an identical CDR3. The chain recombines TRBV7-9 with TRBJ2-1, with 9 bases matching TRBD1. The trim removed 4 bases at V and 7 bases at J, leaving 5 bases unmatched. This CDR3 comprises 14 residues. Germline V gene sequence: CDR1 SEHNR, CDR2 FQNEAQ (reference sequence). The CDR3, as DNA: TGTGCCAGCAGCTCGGACAGGGGAGGGAATGAGCAGTTCTTC. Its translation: CASSSDRGGNEQFF.

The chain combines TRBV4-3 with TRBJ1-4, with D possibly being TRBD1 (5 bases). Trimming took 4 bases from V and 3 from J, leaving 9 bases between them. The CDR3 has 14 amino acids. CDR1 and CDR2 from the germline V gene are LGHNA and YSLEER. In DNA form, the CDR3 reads TGCGCCAGCAGCCCCAGGGCGGCTAATGAAAAACTGTTTTTT. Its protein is CASSPRAANEKLFF.

For the CDR3, the DNA is TGTGCCAGCAGCTTAAGTCCCGGGTGGCAGTTCTTC. This gives the protein CASSLSPGWQFF. The chain links TRBV5-6 to TRBJ2-1, with D unclear. Germline V gives CDR1 SGHDT, CDR2 YYEEEE. The V gene lost 2 bases and the J gene lost 12 bases, with 12 bases spanning the gap. The CDR3 length is 12 residues. The full variable domain, rest sourced from reference TRBV5-6 and TRBJ2-1, is DAGVTQSPTHLIKTRGQQVTLRCSPKSGHDTVSWYQQALGQGPQFIFQYYEEEERQRGNFPDRFSGHQFPNYSSELNVNALLLGDSALYLCASSLSPGWQFFGPGTRLTVL.